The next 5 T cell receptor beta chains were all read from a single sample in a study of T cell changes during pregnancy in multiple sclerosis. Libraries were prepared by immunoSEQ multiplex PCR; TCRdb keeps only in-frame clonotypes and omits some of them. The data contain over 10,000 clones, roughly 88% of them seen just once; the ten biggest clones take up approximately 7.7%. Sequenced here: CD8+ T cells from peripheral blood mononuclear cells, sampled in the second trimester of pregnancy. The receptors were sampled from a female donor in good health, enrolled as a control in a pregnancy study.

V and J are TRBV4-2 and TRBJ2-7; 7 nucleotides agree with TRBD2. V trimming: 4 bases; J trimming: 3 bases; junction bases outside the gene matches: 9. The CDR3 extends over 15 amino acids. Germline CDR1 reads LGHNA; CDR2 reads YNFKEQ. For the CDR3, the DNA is TGTGCCAGCAGCCGGGACTACCTTGTCGACTACGAGCAGTACTTC. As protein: CASSRDYLVDYEQYF.

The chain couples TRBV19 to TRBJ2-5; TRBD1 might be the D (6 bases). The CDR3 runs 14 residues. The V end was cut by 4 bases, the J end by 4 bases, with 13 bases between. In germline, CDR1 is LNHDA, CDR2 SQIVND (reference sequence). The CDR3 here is CASSTTGQRETQYF. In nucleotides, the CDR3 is TGTGCCAGTAGTACAACAGGGCAGCGAGAGACCCAGTACTTC.

CDR3 nucleotide sequence: TGTGCCAGCAGTGGGACAGGTCAGGAGCCCCAGCATTTT. It translates to CASSGTGQEPQHF. The chain has TRBV6-6 and TRBJ1-5; 8 bases are shared with TRBD1. The CDR3 sequence is 13 residues long. With V trimmed by 5 bases and J by 8 bases, 5 bases remained unmatched. Germline V gives CDR1 MNHNY, CDR2 SVGAGI (reference sequence).

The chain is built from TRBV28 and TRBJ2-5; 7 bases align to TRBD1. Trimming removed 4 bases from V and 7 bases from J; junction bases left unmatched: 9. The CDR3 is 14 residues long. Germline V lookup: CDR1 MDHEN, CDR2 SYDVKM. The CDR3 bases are TGTGCCAGCAGTTCCCGAAACAGGGGTAGGACCCAGTACTTC. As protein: CASSSRNRGRTQYF.

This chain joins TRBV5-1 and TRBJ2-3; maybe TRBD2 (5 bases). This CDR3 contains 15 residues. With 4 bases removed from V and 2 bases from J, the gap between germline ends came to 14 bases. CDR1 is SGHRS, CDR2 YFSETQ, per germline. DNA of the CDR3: TGCGCCAGCAGCCCCACGGGGTTCGACACAGATACGCAGTATTTT. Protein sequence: CASSPTGFDTDTQYF.